The entry that follows covers one T cell receptor (beta chain) sequence. The sample comes from a study of blood T cell repertoires in COVID-19. Source study methods: Nucleated cell number was recorded as an estimate derived from reference gene primer amplification. Method: immunoSEQ multiplex PCR; TCRdb's copy keeps in-frame clones and lacks some. V and J calls and clone size are as listed in that table; D and trimming were resolved from the DNA. The sample has about 140,000 clones; less than 90% are singletons. Trimming took 4 bases from V and 7 from J; bases not matched to a gene: 10. The germline V gene encodes CDR1 KGHDR and CDR2 SFDVKD. The length of the CDR3 is 16 residues. The Seattle patients, enrolled during active infection, were followed longitudinally.

This sequence joins TRBV24-1 and TRBJ2-2, with 8 bases that match TRBD1. The sequence was collected from a man aged 25-45 years with COVID-19, enrolled during active disease. Sequencing used peripheral blood. CDR3 region: CATSDHRQGRNGELFF. Here the CDR3 DNA reads TGTGCCACCAGTGACCATCGACAGGGGAGGAACGGGGAGCTGTTTTTT.